Below are 8 T cell receptor beta chains sequenced from a single sample in a study of identical twins. TCRdb re-called the 5' RACE reads through MiXCR, storing one row per CDR3 protein. The sample records 600,000 to 700,000 distinct CDR3 sequences, 21% being singletons. These data were also reused for a study on T cells expressing NK-cell markers.

Sequencing was done on a sample of PBMCs. The receptors shown here come from a woman between 18 and 29 years old in good health.

V and J are TRBV11-1 and TRBJ2-7; either TRBD1 or TRBD2 may fit D (5 bases each). V shed 8 bases and J shed 0 bases, with 11 bases lying between them. In germline, CDR1 is SGHAT, CDR2 FQDESV (reference sequence). This CDR3 region has 13 residues. CDR3 sequence reads: CASRGRFSYEQYF. The CDR3 DNA sequence: TGTGCCAGCCGGGGCAGGTTCTCCTACGAGCAGTACTTC.

The genes are TRBV10-3 and TRBJ2-1, with a tentative D call TRBD1 (7 bases). V shed 4 bases and J shed 1 base, with 14 bases lying between them. Germline loops: CDR1 ENHRY, CDR2 SYGVKD. This CDR3 spans 16 amino acids. The CDR3 DNA follows: TGTGCCATCAGTGCAGGGGGGAGTCAATCCTACAATGAGCAGTTCTTC. Encoded protein: CAISAGGSQSYNEQFF.

The chain uses TRBV7-2 and TRBJ1-5; possibly TRBD1 for D (6 bases). With 0 bases removed from V and 5 bases from J, the gap between germline ends came to 11 bases. The germline CDR1 and CDR2 sequences are SGHTA and FQGNSA. This CDR3 has 15 amino acids. DNA for the CDR3: TGTGCCAGCAGCTTAGCACAGGGTGGGGATCAGCCCCAGCATTTT. As protein: CASSLAQGGDQPQHF. Looking up the rest from reference TRBV7-2 and TRBJ1-5 gives the full variable domain: GAGVSQSPSNKVTEKGKDVELRCDPISGHTALYWYRQSLGQGLEFLIYFQGNSAPDKSGLPSDRFSAERTGGSVSTLTIQRTQQEDSAVYLCASSLAQGGDQPQHFGDGTRLSIL.

The sample holds a few counts of this clonotype. This chain joins TRBV6-5 and TRBJ1-5; possible D gene TRBD1, 5 bases. V dropped 8 bases and J dropped 8 bases, with 16 bases sitting between them. The germline V gene has CDR1 MNHEY and CDR2 SVGAGI. The CDR3 has 13 residues. CDR3 coding DNA: TGTGCCAGCGGTTCCGTCGGGGGTGAGCCCCAGCATTTT. Translation: CASGSVGGEPQHF.

This clonotype has only a few counts. The chain links TRBV20-1 to TRBJ2-5, with TRBD1 identical over 7 bases. Germline assignment: CDR1 DFQATT and CDR2 SNEGSKA (reference sequence). The CDR3 contains 13 residues. V trimming: 7 bases; J trimming: 7 bases; junction bases outside the gene matches: 12. CDR3 residues: CSVYPTGFGTQYF. CDR3 DNA: TGCAGTGTGTACCCGACAGGGTTCGGGACCCAGTACTTC.

The chain combines TRBV2 with TRBJ2-7; the D gene is possibly TRBD2 (6 bases). CDR1 is SNHLY and CDR2 is FYNNEI in the germline V gene. V gave up 8 bases and J gave up 2 bases, with 13 bases separating them. The CDR3 is 13 amino acids. The CDR3 sequence: CASRRDSTYEQYF. The CDR3 DNA sequence: TGTGCCAGCCGACGGGACTCGACCTACGAGCAGTACTTC.

This clonotype was counted only a few times. The rearrangement links TRBV11-2 to TRBJ2-7; the D gene could be TRBD1 or TRBD2 (6 bases each). The CDR3 is made up of 14 amino acids. The germline V gene encodes CDR1 SGHAT and CDR2 FQNNGV. Trimming removed 5 bases at V and 3 bases at J, with 14 bases between. This CDR3 reads CASSPRRGVYEQYF. DNA for the CDR3: TGTGCCAGCAGCCCTAGGAGGGGGGTCTACGAGCAGTACTTC. The full variable domain, in which reference TRBV11-2 and TRBJ2-7 provide the parts outside the CDR3, is EAGVAQSPRYKIIEKRQSVAFWCNPISGHATLYWYQQILGQGPKLLIQFQNNGVVDDSQLPKDRFSAERLKGVDSTLKIQPAKLEDSAVYLCASSPRRGVYEQYFGPGTRLTVT.

The chain uses TRBV12-3 or TRBV12-4 and TRBJ1-4; perhaps TRBD1 as D (6 bases). The V and J ends lost 6 bases and 7 bases respectively, with 15 bases between them. This CDR3 comprises 14 residues. The CDR3 loop reads CASSQRGESEKLFF. DNA of the CDR3: TGTGCCAGCAGCCAGAGGGGGGAATCTGAAAAACTGTTTTTT.